Here is one T cell receptor beta chain with its context. This sample stems from a study of blood T cell repertoires in COVID-19. Study-wide context: Spain, Italy and the United States supplied samples that represented acute and convalescent COVID-19.

Assay used: immunoSEQ multiplex PCR; TCRdb lists only in-frame clones, some missing. The sample carries about 280,000 clones, 80% to 90% recorded once. This CDR3 region has 17 residues. In germline, CDR1 is MDHEN, CDR2 SYDVKM. V lost 4 bases, J lost 0 bases, and 13 bases lay in between. This receptor was obtained from a woman aged 25-40 years with active or convalescent COVID-19. The material sequenced was peripheral blood. The chain has TRBV28 and TRBJ2-6, with unresolved D. The CDR3 here is CASSSAGRFSGANVLTF. The CDR3 coding sequence is TGTGCCAGCAGTTCCGCTGGCCGCTTCTCTGGGGCCAACGTCCTGACTTTC.